Listed here are 10 T cell receptor beta chains from one sample, sequenced in a study of blood T cell repertoires in COVID-19. Assay: immunoSEQ multiplex PCR; the TCRdb copy retains only in-frame clones and omits some. The table shows hundreds of thousands of clones, with around 89% occurring only once. What was sequenced was peripheral blood. The receptors come from a woman aged 45 to 65 with COVID-19, enrolled during active disease.

The V gene is TRBV6-2 or TRBV6-3, the J gene TRBJ1-1; 8 bases are a match to TRBD1. This CDR3 contains 15 residues. V dropped 5 bases and J dropped 4; count of bases not matched to a gene: 9. Per the germline V gene, CDR1 is MNHEY and CDR2 is SVGEGT. The CDR3 DNA reads as TGTGCCAGCAGTACTAGGACAGGGAAGGCCACTGAAGCTTTCTTT. Translated, it gives CASSTRTGKATEAFF.

The chain joins TRBV2 to TRBJ1-1; D not certain. Germline lookup yields CDR1 SNHLY and CDR2 FYNNEI. This CDR3 spans 14 amino acids. The germline V and J ends were trimmed by 7 bases and 2 bases, with 14 bases remaining between them. The chain's CDR3 is CASMIARLNTEAFF. CDR3 bases: TGTGCCAGCATGATTGCAAGACTTAACACTGAAGCTTTCTTT.

The chain uses TRBV19 and TRBJ1-2; D perhaps matches TRBD1 (5 bases). The CDR3 extends over 15 amino acids. V was clipped by 5 bases and J by 2 bases, with 15 bases between them. Germline lookup yields CDR1 LNHDA and CDR2 SQIVND (reference sequence). CDR3: CASSSIGGRNYGYTF. CDR3 in DNA: TGTGCCAGTAGTTCCATCGGGGGACGGAACTATGGCTACACCTTC.

V and J are TRBV5-1 and TRBJ1-4, with 9 bases aligning to TRBD1. The CDR3 covers 17 residues. Germline assignment: CDR1 SGHRS and CDR2 YFSETQ. V lost 4 bases and J lost 0; bases outside the gene matches: 7. The CDR3 here is CASSVGQGPATNEKLFF. The DNA of the CDR3 is TGCGCCAGCAGCGTAGGACAGGGGCCTGCAACTAATGAAAAACTGTTTTTT.

The rearrangement joins TRBV4-1 to TRBJ1-4; TRBD1 is a possible D gene (6 bases). Germline lookup yields CDR1 MGHRA and CDR2 YSYEKL. This CDR3 has 16 amino acids. Trimming left V 1 base short and J 4 bases short, with 13 bases between. CDR3 bases: TGCGCCAGCAGCCAAGGGCGCGGGGGCTTTAATGAAAAACTGTTTTTT. This gives the protein CASSQGRGGFNEKLFF.

This chain connects TRBV28 to TRBJ2-6; tentative D call: TRBD2 (5 bases). V lost 7 bases and J lost 4, with 17 bases in between. Germline assignment: CDR1 MDHEN and CDR2 SYDVKM. This CDR3 region has 16 residues. The DNA of the CDR3 is TGTGCCAGCACCCCCTCCGGGGTCGGGGGGGCCAACGTCCTGACTTTC. Its translation is CASTPSGVGGANVLTF.

CDR3 sequence reads: CASSQVPGVTEAFF. CDR3 DNA sequence: TGTGCCAGCAGCCAAGTCCCCGGGGTCACTGAAGCTTTCTTT. The chain joins TRBV3-1 (or the pseudogene TRBV3-2) to TRBJ1-1; D is unclear. V was cut by 1 base and J by 4 bases, with 10 bases left in between. From germline, CDR1 is LGHDT and CDR2 YNNKEL (reference sequence). This CDR3 spans 14 amino acids.

V gene TRBV6-1 combines with J gene TRBJ1-2; perhaps TRBD1 as D (5 bases). The germline V and J ends were trimmed by 1 base and 8 bases, with 11 bases remaining between them. The CDR3 totals 13 residues. The V gene's germline CDR1 is MNHNS and CDR2 SASEGT. The DNA of the CDR3 is TGTGCCAGCAGTGAAGGGGGGGGTTTCGGCTACACCTTC. This codes for CASSEGGGFGYTF.

Concerning this clone itself: This sample also contains other DNA sequences that code for the same CDR3. The CDR3 DNA is TGTGCCAGCAGTTCAGGGGCCGATACGCAGTATTTT. It yields the protein CASSSGADTQYF. The V gene is TRBV28, the J gene TRBJ2-3; maybe TRBD1 (6 bases). From germline, CDR1 is MDHEN and CDR2 SYDVKM. The CDR3 runs to 12 residues. The V and J ends lost 4 bases and 6 bases respectively, with 8 bases between them. Looking up the rest from reference TRBV28 and TRBJ2-3 gives the full variable domain: DVKVTQSSRYLVKRTGEKVFLECVQDMDHENMFWYRQDPGLGLRLIYFSYDVKMKEKGDIPEGYSVSREKKERFSLILESASTNQTSMYLCASSSGADTQYFGPGTRLTVL.

The V gene is TRBV10-1, the J gene TRBJ1-6; D is unclear. Germline V gene data show CDR1 as WNHNN and CDR2 as SYGVQD (reference sequence). The CDR3 totals 14 residues. The V gene lost 0 bases and the J gene lost 10 bases, with 10 bases spanning the gap. The CDR3 region has the DNA TGCGCCAGCAGTGAGTCGAGACGGGAATCACCCCTCCACTTT. Translated, it gives CASSESRRESPLHF.